Reported below is one T cell receptor (beta chain). This record comes from a study of graft-versus-host responses after intestinal transplantation. Overall study context: Recipients uniformly received anti-thymocyte globulin induction, followed by tacrolimus and steroids for about three years.

Clones were sequenced by immunoSEQ multiplex PCR, and TCRdb holds only the in-frame ones, with some missing. The repertoire consists of more than 6,500 clones, with around 26% occurring once and the leading ten covering about 4.5%. There are 14 residues in the CDR3. Germline CDR1 and CDR2: MNHGY and SAAAGT. Trimming removed 7 bases from V and 2 bases from J, with 11 bases in between. Specimen: alloreactive CD4+ T cells from a mixed lymphocyte reaction culture, collected before intestinal transplant. As for subset: CFSE-low proliferating T cells sorted from roughly six-day pre-transplant mixed lymphocyte reaction (GvH or HvG direction). The J gene is TRBJ2-2, the V gene TRBV6-8; D gene ambiguous. The source is a human patient who received an intestinal transplant. CDR3 sequence reads: CASNWSRNTGELFF. CDR3 nucleotides: TGTGCCAGCAATTGGTCTAGAAACACCGGGGAGCTGTTTTTT.